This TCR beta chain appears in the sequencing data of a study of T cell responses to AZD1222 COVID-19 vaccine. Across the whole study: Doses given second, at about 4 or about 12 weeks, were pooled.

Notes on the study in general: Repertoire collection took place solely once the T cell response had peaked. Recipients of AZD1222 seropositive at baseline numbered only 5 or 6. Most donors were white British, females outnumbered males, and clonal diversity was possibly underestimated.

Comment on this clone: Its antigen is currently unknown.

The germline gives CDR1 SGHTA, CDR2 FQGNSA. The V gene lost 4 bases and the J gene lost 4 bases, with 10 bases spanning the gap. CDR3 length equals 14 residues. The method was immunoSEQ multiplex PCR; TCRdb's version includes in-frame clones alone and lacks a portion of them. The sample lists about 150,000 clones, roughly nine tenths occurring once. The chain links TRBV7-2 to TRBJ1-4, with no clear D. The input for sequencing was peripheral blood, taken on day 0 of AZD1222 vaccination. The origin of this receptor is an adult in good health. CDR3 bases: TGTGCCAGCAGCTCCGGACCGATTAATGAAAAACTGTTTTTT. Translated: CASSSGPINEKLFF. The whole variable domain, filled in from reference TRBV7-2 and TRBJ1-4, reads GAGVSQSPSNKVTEKGKDVELRCDPISGHTALYWYRQSLGQGLEFLIYFQGNSAPDKSGLPSDRFSAERTGGSVSTLTIQRTQQEDSAVYLCASSSGPINEKLFFGSGTQLSVL.